This T cell receptor (beta chain) was recovered during a study of T cell changes during pregnancy in multiple sclerosis. Clones were read by immunoSEQ multiplex PCR, and TCRdb kept only the in-frame ones, dropping some. This table has 80,000 to 100,000 clones, 91% appearing once. The clonotype originates from a female donor in good health, enrolled as a control in a pregnancy study. The input for sequencing was peripheral blood, taken after pregnancy.

Here the CDR3 reads CASSPWDSKGSGANVLTF. CDR3 coding DNA: TGTGCCAGCTCACCCTGGGACAGCAAAGGTTCTGGGGCCAACGTCCTGACTTTC. The V gene is TRBV18, the J gene TRBJ2-6, with TRBD1 identical over 7 bases. CDR1 is KGHSH and CDR2 is LQKENI in the germline V gene. This CDR3 has 18 residues. The ends lost 3 bases at V and 1 base at J; junction bases unmatched: 9.